A single sample gave rise to the 25 T cell receptor beta chains below, sequenced in a study of T cell responses to AZD1222 COVID-19 vaccine. Sequencing used immunoSEQ multiplex PCR; TCRdb keeps in-frame clones, though not all of them. Of 90,000 to 150,000 clones listed, roughly nine tenths are singletons. The sample consisted of peripheral blood, taken on day 0 of AZD1222 vaccination. Source of these receptors: an adult in good health.

This clone was detected once. The chain recombines TRBV30 with TRBJ1-1, with D hard to call. Germline loops: CDR1 GTSNPN, CDR2 SVGIG (reference sequence). The V and J ends lost 0 bases and 4 bases respectively, with 12 bases between them. CDR3 length equals 14 residues. CDR3 loop: CAWSVGQVLTEAFF. As DNA, the CDR3 is TGTGCCTGGAGTGTAGGGCAGGTCCTCACTGAAGCTTTCTTT.

The DNA of the CDR3 is TGTGCCAGCAGCGGCGGGAGCGACACCGGGGAGCTGTTTTTT. It translates to CASSGGSDTGELFF. The V and J genes are TRBV2 and TRBJ2-2; 7 bases agree with TRBD2. Losses at the gene ends were 6 bases for V and 3 bases for J; bases not matched to a gene: 4. The CDR3 totals 14 residues. The germline gives CDR1 SNHLY, CDR2 FYNNEI.

The V gene is TRBV12-3 or TRBV12-4, the J gene TRBJ1-5; unclear D gene. The CDR3 length is 11 residues. V was shortened by 3 bases and J by 11 bases, with 8 bases between the two germline ends. The CDR3, as DNA: TGTGCCAGCAGTTTCGGCCGGGCCCAGCATTTT. It codes for CASSFGRAQHF.

V gene TRBV28 combines with J gene TRBJ2-7, with 8 bases that match TRBD2. Trimming cost V 4 bases and J 2 bases; bases outside gene matches: 13. CDR1 and CDR2 from the germline V gene are MDHEN and SYDVKM. The CDR3 is 17 residues long. CDR3 coding DNA: TGTGCCAGCAGTTCCCCGGGTGGTAGCGGGACCACCTACGAGCAGTACTTC. Translation: CASSSPGGSGTTYEQYF.

The chain uses TRBV28 and TRBJ2-7, with D possibly matching TRBD1 (5 bases). Germline V gene data show CDR1 as MDHEN and CDR2 as SYDVKM. The ends were cut back, 7 bases at V and 0 bases at J, with 19 bases in the middle. The CDR3 sequence is 16 residues long. The CDR3 DNA reads as TGTGCCAGCAACCAAGGGATGGGGCCCAGCTCCTACGAGCAGTACTTC. Translated, it gives CASNQGMGPSSYEQYF.

The chain has TRBV28 and TRBJ1-5; no clear D gene. The CDR3 is 15 residues long. Germline-derived CDR1 and CDR2 are MDHEN and SYDVKM. V shed 5 bases and J shed 5 bases, with 16 bases lying between them. CDR3 sequence (DNA): TGTGCCAGCAGTAGCCCGAGCTTCGGTCATCAGCCCCAGCATTTT. Translation gives CASSSPSFGHQPQHF.

The gene calls are TRBV23-1 and TRBJ1-2, with 8 bases that match TRBD1. TRBV23-1 is sorted into the ORF group, with uncertain function. This CDR3 spans 13 amino acids. Losses at the gene ends were 6 bases for V and 8 bases for J; bases not matched to a gene: 8. The CDR3 sequence: CASSRTGRRGYTF. In DNA form, the CDR3 reads TGCGCCAGCAGCCGGACAGGGAGGAGAGGCTACACCTTC.

DNA for the CDR3: TGTGCCTGGAGGATACAGGGGTACCAAGCTAACTATGGCTACACCTTC. As protein: CAWRIQGYQANYGYTF. J is TRBJ1-2 and V is TRBV30; 7 bases align to TRBD1. The V gene end was trimmed by 3 bases and the J gene end by 0 bases; junction bases not matched to a gene: 10. Germline lookup yields CDR1 GTSNPN and CDR2 SVGIG (reference sequence). The CDR3 covers 16 residues.

The chain uses TRBV5-6 and TRBJ1-6; TRBD1 agrees at 11 bases. Germline CDR1 and CDR2: SGHDT and YYEEEE. The junction had 13 bases not matched to a gene; V was cut back by 4 bases and J by 4 bases. The CDR3 runs 19 residues. Written as DNA, the CDR3 is TGTGCCAGCAGCGTACGGACAGGGGGCTCGGTAACATATAATTCACCCCTCCACTTT. This gives the protein CASSVRTGGSVTYNSPLHF.

The chain employs TRBV15 and TRBJ2-5; D call uncertain. V dropped 5 bases and J dropped 1 base, with 8 bases sitting between them. Germline values: CDR1 LNHNV, CDR2 YYDKDF (reference sequence). This CDR3 spans 13 amino acids. The CDR3 loop reads CATSGPFQETQYF. The CDR3 DNA follows: TGTGCCACCAGCGGACCCTTCCAAGAGACCCAGTACTTC.

The J gene is TRBJ2-5, the V gene TRBV7-3, with 8 bases matching TRBD2. The CDR3 has 15 amino acids. Germline V lookup: CDR1 SGHTA, CDR2 FQGTGA. Trimming cost V 5 bases and J 5 bases; bases outside gene matches: 10. CDR3: CASSPQAGVEETQYF. CDR3 sequence (DNA): TGTGCCAGCAGCCCCCAAGCGGGAGTGGAGGAGACCCAGTACTTC.

This chain joins TRBV15 and TRBJ1-2; 9 nucleotides align to TRBD1. CDR3 size: 15 residues. From germline, CDR1 is LNHNV and CDR2 YYDKDF (reference sequence). Trimming cost V 4 bases and J 5 bases; bases outside gene matches: 8. The CDR3 sequence is CATSNRAGQGYGYTF. CDR3 DNA: TGTGCCACCAGCAACAGGGCCGGACAGGGGTATGGCTACACCTTC.

V gene TRBV5-6 combines with J gene TRBJ1-2; 8 bases line up with TRBD1. V was clipped by 4 bases and J by 2 bases; unmatched bases: 4. Germline V gene lookup returns CDR1 SGHDT and CDR2 YYEEEE. The CDR3 is 14 residues long. CDR3 amino acids: CASSRGQANYGYTF. Here the CDR3 DNA reads TGTGCCAGCAGCAGGGGACAGGCAAACTATGGCTACACCTTC.

The V call is TRBV27, the J call TRBJ2-7, with D uncertain. This CDR3 is built from 11 residues. CDR1 is MNHEY and CDR2 is SMNVEV in the germline V gene (reference sequence). V lost 7 bases and J 2 bases, leaving 6 bases between the germline ends. CDR3 DNA: TGTGCCAGCACCTCAACCTACGAGCAGTACTTC. The encoded protein is CASTSTYEQYF.

This chain links TRBV5-1 with TRBJ2-7, with 7 bases fitting TRBD1. The germline gives CDR1 SGHRS, CDR2 YFSETQ. J gave up 5 bases and V 0 bases, and 8 bases lay outside the gene matches. The CDR3 is 15 residues long. CDR3 bases: TGCGCCAGCAGCTTGGAAGGGGGCAGAGTAGACGAGCAGTACTTC. Amino acids: CASSLEGGRVDEQYF.

DNA for the CDR3: TGTGCCAGCAGTTTAGAGACAGGGGCCGTTCATACGCAGTATTTT. It specifies CASSLETGAVHTQYF. The chain recombines TRBV27 with TRBJ2-3; 8 bases map to TRBD1. V was clipped by 2 bases and J by 7 bases; unmatched bases: 8. The germline CDR1 and CDR2 sequences are MNHEY and SMNVEV (reference sequence). This CDR3 is 15 amino acids long.

This clone turned up a few times. The DNA of the CDR3 is TGCGCCAGCAGCTTGGAAACCGCAGCCCACACTGAAGCTTTCTTT. As protein: CASSLETAAHTEAFF. The chain uses TRBV5-1 and TRBJ1-1; no definite D call. V was clipped by 0 bases and J by 3 bases, with 12 bases between them. The germline CDR1 and CDR2 sequences are SGHRS and YFSETQ. The CDR3 consists of 15 residues.

This clone was detected only a few times. The rearrangement uses TRBV30 and TRBJ1-1; the match to TRBD1 covers 8 bases. The germline gives CDR1 GTSNPN, CDR2 SVGIG (reference sequence). J lost 8 bases, V lost 3 bases, and 5 bases had no gene match. This CDR3 region has 12 residues. The CDR3 coding sequence is TGTGCCTGGAGCGGGAGGGACAGGGAAGCTTTCTTT. It encodes CAWSGRDREAFF.

The chain uses TRBV6-6 and TRBJ1-1; possible D gene TRBD1, 5 bases. V was clipped by 4 bases and J by 8 bases, with 11 bases between them. The CDR3 has 12 amino acids. CDR1 is MNHNY and CDR2 is SVGAGI in the germline V gene (reference sequence). CDR3 amino acids: CASSSGAGEAFF. DNA of the CDR3: TGTGCCAGCAGTTCTGGGGCAGGGGAAGCTTTCTTT.

The table lists this clone with a count of one. The chain has TRBV11-2 and TRBJ2-1; a weak D match, TRBD1 (6 bases). The length of the CDR3 is 14 residues. CDR1 and CDR2 from the germline V gene are SGHAT and FQNNGV. V was cut by 4 bases and J by 5 bases, with 12 bases left in between. CDR3 sequence: CASSWLWTDNEQFF. DNA of the CDR3: TGTGCCAGCAGCTGGTTATGGACAGACAATGAGCAGTTCTTC.

The rearrangement uses TRBV4-1 and TRBJ2-3, with 9 bases lining up with TRBD1. Germline loops: CDR1 MGHRA, CDR2 YSYEKL. Trimming removed 1 base from V and 4 bases from J; junction bases left unmatched: 6. The CDR3 contains 16 residues. The CDR3 protein is CASSQGVGQGADTQYF. The CDR3 nucleotides are TGCGCCAGCAGCCAAGGTGTGGGACAGGGCGCAGATACGCAGTATTTT.

As to this clone: A read error may produce the germline difference seen at one junction end. This chain joins TRBV7-7 and TRBJ2-1, with D possibly being TRBD2 (6 bases). The germline V gene has CDR1 SSHAT and CDR2 FNYEAQ (reference sequence). The CDR3 is 13 residues long. In nucleotides, the CDR3 is TGTGCTAGCAGCACGACGGAGGGGATGGTGCAGTTCTTC. Its translation is CASSTTEGMVQFF.

The sample holds a few counts of this clone. The chain is built from TRBV29-1 and TRBJ2-7; tentatively, D is TRBD1 or TRBD2 (5 bases each). Trimming removed 4 bases at V and 0 bases at J, with 10 bases between. Germline V CDR1 and CDR2: SQVTM, ANQGSEA. The CDR3 length is 13 residues. The CDR3 reads CSVVWGTSYEQYF. The CDR3 nucleotides are TGCAGCGTTGTGTGGGGGACCTCCTACGAGCAGTACTTC.

The rearrangement uses TRBV29-1 and TRBJ2-7, with D possibly TRBD1 on 5 matching bases. Trimming stripped 3 bases from V and 4 bases from J, with 10 bases between. From germline, CDR1 is SQVTM and CDR2 ANQGSEA. This CDR3 is built from 12 residues. The CDR3 DNA reads TGCAGCGTTGAGGTCAGGGCTTACGAGCAGTACTTC. Its translation: CSVEVRAYEQYF.

V is TRBV6-5 and J is TRBJ1-2; no clear D. The V end lost 2 bases, the J end lost 4 bases, and 17 bases lay between the germline ends. The CDR3 is 16 amino acids. CDR1 MNHEY and CDR2 SVGAGI come from the germline V gene. The CDR3 nucleotides read TGTGCCAGCAGTTACAGGACTCTTTCGGGCTTCTATGGCTACACCTTC. It encodes CASSYRTLSGFYGYTF.